This TCR beta chain was found in a study of cytomegalovirus exposure and HLA in healthy donors. Findings and caveats of the study: Segments of the TCR beta V type were, in most cases, productive about 87% or about 30% of the time in an earlier analysis. Rare TCR sequences dominated, though some public TCRs recurred in many donors.

Notes on this clone: Its antigen remains unknown.

PCR used 60 Vbeta primers and 13 Jbeta primers. This table comes from immunoSEQ multiplex PCR, and its TCRdb copy is limited to in-frame clones, with some not included. The sample lists about 150,000 clones, 84% occurring once. V lost 5 bases to trimming and J lost 4 bases, with 12 bases between them. The germline V gene has CDR1 MNHNY and CDR2 SVGAGI (reference sequence). This CDR3 region has 13 residues. Donors in the study were healthy people who gave bone marrow. The TCR was taken from a boy between 2 and 10 years old in good health and CMV-seronegative. The chain has TRBV6-6 and TRBJ2-7; D is perhaps TRBD1 (6 bases). The sequencing sample was made of PBMCs. The CDR3 DNA reads as TGTGCCAGCAGTCCCCAGGGGAGATACGAGCAGTACTTC. Translating gives CASSPQGRYEQYF.